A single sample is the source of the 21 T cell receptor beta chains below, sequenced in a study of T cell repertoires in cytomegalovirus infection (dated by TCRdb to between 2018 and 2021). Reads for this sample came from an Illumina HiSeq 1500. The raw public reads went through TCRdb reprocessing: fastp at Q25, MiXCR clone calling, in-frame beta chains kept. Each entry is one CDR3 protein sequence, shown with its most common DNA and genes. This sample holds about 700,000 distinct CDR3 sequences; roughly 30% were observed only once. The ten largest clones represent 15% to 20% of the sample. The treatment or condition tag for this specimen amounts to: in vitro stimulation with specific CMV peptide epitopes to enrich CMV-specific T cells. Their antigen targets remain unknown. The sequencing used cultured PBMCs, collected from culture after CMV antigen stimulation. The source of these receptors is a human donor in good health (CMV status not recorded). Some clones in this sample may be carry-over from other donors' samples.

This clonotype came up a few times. The CDR3 reads CASSMSGDQPQHF. The CDR3 nucleotides are TGTGCCAGTAGTATGTCAGGGGATCAGCCCCAGCATTTT. This sequence joins TRBV19 and TRBJ1-5; D perhaps matches TRBD1 (6 bases). Between the trimmed V and J ends, which lost 3 bases and 5 bases, there was a span of 8 bases. The CDR3 is made up of 13 amino acids. Germline CDR1 reads LNHDA; CDR2 reads SQIVND (reference sequence).

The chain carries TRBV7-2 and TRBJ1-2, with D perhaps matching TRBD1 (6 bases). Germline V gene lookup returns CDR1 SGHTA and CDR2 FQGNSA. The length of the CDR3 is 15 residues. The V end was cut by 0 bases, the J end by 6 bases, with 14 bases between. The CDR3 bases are TGTGCCAGCAGCTTAGCGGGGGGCAGGGACCATGGCTACACCTTC. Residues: CASSLAGGRDHGYTF.

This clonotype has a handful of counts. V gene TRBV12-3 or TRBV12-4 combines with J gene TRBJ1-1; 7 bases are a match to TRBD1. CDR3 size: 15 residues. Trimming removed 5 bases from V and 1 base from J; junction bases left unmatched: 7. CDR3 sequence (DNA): TGTGCCAGCAGTATGTCGAGACAGGGGAACACTGAAGCTTTCTTT. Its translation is CASSMSRQGNTEAFF.

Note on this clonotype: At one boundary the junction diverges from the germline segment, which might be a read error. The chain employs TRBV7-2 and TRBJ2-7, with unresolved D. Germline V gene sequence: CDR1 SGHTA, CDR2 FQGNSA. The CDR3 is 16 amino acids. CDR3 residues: CASSPAGSSLGYDQYF. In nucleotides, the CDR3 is TGTGCCAGCAGCCCAGCAGGATCCTCGCTAGGTTACGATCAGTACTTC. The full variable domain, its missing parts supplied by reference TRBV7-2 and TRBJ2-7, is GAGVSQSPSNKVTEKGKDVELRCDPISGHTALYWYRQSLGQGLEFLIYFQGNSAPDKSGLPSDRFSAERTGGSVSTLTIQRTQQEDSAVYLCASSPAGSSLGYDQYFGPGTRLTVT.

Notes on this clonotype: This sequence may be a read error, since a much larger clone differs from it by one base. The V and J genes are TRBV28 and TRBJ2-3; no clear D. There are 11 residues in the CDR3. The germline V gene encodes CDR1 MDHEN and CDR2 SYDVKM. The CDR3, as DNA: TGTGGCAGCAGTTCAGTAGATACGCAGTATTTT. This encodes CGSSSVDTQYF. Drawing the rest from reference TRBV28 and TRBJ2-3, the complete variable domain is DVKVTQSSRYLVKRTGEKVFLECVQDMDHENMFWYRQDPGLGLRLIYFSYDVKMKEKGDIPEGYSVSREKKERFSLILESASTNQTSMYLCGSSSVDTQYFGPGTRLTVL.

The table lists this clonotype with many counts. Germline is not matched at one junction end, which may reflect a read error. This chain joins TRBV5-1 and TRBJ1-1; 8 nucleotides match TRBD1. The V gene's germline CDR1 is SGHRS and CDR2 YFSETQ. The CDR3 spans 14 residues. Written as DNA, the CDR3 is TGTGCCAGCAGCTCCGGGACAGGGAACACTGAAGCTTTCTTT. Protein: CASSSGTGNTEAFF.

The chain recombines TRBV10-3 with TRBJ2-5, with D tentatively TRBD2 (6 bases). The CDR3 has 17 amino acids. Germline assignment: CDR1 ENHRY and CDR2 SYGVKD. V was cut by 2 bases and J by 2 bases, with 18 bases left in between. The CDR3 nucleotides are TGTGCCATCAGTGAGAGGAGAACGACCGGGGGTCAAGAGACCCAGTACTTC. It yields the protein CAISERRTTGGQETQYF.

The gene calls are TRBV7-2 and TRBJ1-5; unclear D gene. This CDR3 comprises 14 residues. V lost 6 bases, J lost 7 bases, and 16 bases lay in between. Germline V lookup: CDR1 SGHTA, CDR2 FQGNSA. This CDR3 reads CASSRDPGSQPQHF. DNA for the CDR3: TGTGCCAGCAGTAGAGACCCCGGCTCCCAGCCCCAGCATTTT. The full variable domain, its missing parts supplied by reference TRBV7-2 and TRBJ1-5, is GAGVSQSPSNKVTEKGKDVELRCDPISGHTALYWYRQSLGQGLEFLIYFQGNSAPDKSGLPSDRFSAERTGGSVSTLTIQRTQQEDSAVYLCASSRDPGSQPQHFGDGTRLSIL.

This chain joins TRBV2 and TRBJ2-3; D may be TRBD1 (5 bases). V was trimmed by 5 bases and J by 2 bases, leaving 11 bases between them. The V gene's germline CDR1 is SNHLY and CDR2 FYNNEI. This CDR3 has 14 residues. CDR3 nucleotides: TGTGCCAGCAGTCGGACAACCCACACAGATACGCAGTATTTT. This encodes CASSRTTHTDTQYF. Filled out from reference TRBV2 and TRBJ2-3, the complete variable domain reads EPEVTQTPSHQVTQMGQEVILRCVPISNHLYFYWYRQILGQKVEFLVSFYNNEISEKSEIFDDQFSVERPDGSNFTLKIRSTKLEDSAMYFCASSRTTHTDTQYFGPGTRLTVL.

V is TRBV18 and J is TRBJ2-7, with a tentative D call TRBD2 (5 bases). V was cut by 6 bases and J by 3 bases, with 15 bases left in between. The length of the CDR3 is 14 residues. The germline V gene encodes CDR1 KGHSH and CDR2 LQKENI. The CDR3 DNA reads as TGTGCCAGCTCCCCCGGCGGAGGTGACTACGAGCAGTACTTC. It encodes CASSPGGGDYEQYF.

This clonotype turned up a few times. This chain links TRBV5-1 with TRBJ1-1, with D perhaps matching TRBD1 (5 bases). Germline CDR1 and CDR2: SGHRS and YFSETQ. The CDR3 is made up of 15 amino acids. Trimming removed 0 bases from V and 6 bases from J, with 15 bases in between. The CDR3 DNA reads TGCGCCAGCAGCTTGGTGGGTCTCGCGGGGGCTGAAGCTTTCTTT. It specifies CASSLVGLAGAEAFF.

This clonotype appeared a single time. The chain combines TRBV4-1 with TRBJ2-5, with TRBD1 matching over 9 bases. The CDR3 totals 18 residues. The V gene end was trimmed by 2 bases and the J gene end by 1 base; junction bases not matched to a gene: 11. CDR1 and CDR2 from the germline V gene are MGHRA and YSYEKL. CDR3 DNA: TGCGCCAGCAGCCAACCTCCGAACCGGGACAGGGCCCAAGAGACCCAGTACTTC. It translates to CASSQPPNRDRAQETQYF.

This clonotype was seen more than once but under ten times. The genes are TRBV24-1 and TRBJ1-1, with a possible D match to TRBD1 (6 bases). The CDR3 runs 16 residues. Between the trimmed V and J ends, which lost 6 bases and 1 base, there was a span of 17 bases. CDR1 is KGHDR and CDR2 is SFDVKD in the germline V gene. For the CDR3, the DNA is TGTGCCACCAGTACTCCGATCCGGGACAAGAACACTGAAGCTTTCTTT. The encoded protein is CATSTPIRDKNTEAFF.

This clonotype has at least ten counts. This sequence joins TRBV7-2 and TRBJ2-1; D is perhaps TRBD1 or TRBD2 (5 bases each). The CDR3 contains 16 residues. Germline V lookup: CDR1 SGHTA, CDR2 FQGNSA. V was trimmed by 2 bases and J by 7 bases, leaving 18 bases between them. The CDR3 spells CASSLSRAAWGNEQFF. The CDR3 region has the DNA TGTGCCAGCAGCTTAAGTCGGGCAGCATGGGGGAATGAGCAGTTCTTC.

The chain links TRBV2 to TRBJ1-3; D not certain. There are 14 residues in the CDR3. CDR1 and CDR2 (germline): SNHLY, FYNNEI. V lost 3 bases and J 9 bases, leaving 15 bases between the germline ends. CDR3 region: CASSETEGWPTIYF. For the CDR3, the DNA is TGTGCCAGCAGTGAGACGGAGGGATGGCCCACCATATATTTT.

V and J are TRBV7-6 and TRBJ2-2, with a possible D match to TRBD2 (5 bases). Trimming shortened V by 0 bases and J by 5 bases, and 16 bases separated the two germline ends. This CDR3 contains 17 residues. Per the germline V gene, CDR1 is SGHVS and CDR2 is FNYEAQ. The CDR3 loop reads CASSLAPALAVTGELFF. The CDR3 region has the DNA TGTGCCAGCAGCTTAGCCCCTGCCCTAGCTGTAACCGGGGAGCTGTTTTTT.

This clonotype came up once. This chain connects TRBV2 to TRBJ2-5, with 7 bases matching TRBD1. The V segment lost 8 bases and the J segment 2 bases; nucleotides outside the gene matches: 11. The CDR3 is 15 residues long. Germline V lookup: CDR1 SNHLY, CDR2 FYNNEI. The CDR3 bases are TGTGCCAGCCCCCGGGACAGCCGTCGACAAGAGACCCAGTACTTC. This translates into CASPRDSRRQETQYF.

The CDR3 coding sequence is TGTGCCAGCAGAGGTATAATTGGGACTAACTATGGCTACACCTTC. This gives the protein CASRGIIGTNYGYTF. The chain uses TRBV6-1 and TRBJ1-2, with D unclear. The CDR3 runs to 15 residues. Between the trimmed V and J ends, which lost 6 bases and 0 bases, there was a span of 14 bases. Germline CDR1 and CDR2: MNHNS and SASEGT.

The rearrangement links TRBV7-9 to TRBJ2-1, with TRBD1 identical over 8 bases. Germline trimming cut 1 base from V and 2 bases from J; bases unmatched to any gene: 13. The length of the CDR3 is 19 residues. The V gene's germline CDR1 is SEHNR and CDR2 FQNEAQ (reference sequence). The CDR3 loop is CASSLVSGYGQGPYNEQFF. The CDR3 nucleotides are TGTGCCAGCAGCTTAGTCTCGGGTTATGGACAGGGTCCCTACAATGAGCAGTTCTTC. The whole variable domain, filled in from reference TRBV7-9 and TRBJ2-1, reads DTGVSQNPRHKITKRGQNVTFRCDPISEHNRLYWYRQTLGQGPEFLTYFQNEAQLEKSRLLSDRFSAERPKGSFSTLEIQRTEQGDSAMYLCASSLVSGYGQGPYNEQFFGPGTRLTVL.

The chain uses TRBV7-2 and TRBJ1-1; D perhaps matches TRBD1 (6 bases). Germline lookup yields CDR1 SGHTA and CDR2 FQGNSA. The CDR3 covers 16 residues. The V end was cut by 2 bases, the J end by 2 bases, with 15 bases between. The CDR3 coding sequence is TGTGCCAGCAGCTTAATATTAGGGACACCAAACACTGAAGCTTTCTTT. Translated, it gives CASSLILGTPNTEAFF.

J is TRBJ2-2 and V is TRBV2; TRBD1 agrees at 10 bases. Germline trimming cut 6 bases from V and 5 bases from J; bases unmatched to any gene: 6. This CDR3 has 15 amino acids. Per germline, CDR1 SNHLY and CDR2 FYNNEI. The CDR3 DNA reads TGTGCCAGCAGATACCGGGACAGGGGTACCGGGGAGCTGTTTTTT. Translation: CASRYRDRGTGELFF.